The following is a T cell receptor beta chain sequence with its context. Its specificity is unknown. These data belong to a study of siplizumab effects on memory and regulatory T cells. The CDR3 spans 17 residues. Germline-derived CDR1 and CDR2 are SEHNR and FQNEAQ (reference sequence). The trim removed 2 bases at V and 3 bases at J, leaving 10 bases unmatched. For every sample, about 10^5 TCR templates were assayed. TCRdb keeps only in-frame clones here, not all; method: immunoSEQ multiplex PCR. The data contain about 120,000 clones, around 90% of them singletons. Study observations and caveats: Relative to controls at about 27%, mappable alloreactive CD4+ clones exhibited a mean Treg-derived proportion of less than 70% with siplizumab. Sequences below about 10^-5 frequency were poorly captured. As a result, only a minor fraction of alloreactive clones mapped to unstimulated subsets. An assignable phenotype, naive or memory, was missing from roughly 83-96% of proliferating CD4+ or CD8+ clones.

The sequence was collected from a human donor in good health. The chain links TRBV7-9 to TRBJ2-7; 10 nucleotides match TRBD2. Input material: CD4+ T cells sorted from blood. For the CDR3, the DNA is TGTGCCAGCAGCTTAACCCGTGCTAGCGGGAGACTCTACGAGCAGTACTTC. It codes for CASSLTRASGRLYEQYF.